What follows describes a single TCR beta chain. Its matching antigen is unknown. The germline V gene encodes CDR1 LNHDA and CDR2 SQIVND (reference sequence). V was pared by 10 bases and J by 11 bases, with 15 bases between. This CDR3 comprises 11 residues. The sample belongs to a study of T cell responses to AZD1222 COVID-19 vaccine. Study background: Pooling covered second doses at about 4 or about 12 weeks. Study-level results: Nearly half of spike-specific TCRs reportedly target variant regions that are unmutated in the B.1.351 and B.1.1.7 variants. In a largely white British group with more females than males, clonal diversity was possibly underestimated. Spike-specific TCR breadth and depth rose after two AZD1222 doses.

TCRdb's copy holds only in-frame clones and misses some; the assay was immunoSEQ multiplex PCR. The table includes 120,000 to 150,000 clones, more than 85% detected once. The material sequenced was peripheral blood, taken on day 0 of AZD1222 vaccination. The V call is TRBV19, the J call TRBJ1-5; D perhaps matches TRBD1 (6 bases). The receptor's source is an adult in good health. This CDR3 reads CATLSQGAQHF. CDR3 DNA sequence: TGTGCCACCCTTTCACAGGGAGCCCAGCATTTT.